This TCR beta chain was captured in a study of PD-1 blockade in mismatch repair-deficient tumors. Produced via immunoSEQ multiplex PCR; TCRdb's table is partial and in-frame only. The top ten clones hold roughly 3% of a sample with 40,000 to 60,000 clones, roughly 82% of them seen once. This clonotype was sampled from an adult with mismatch repair-deficient cancer. The sequencing used PBMCs, collected before pembrolizumab treatment.

The CDR3, as DNA: TGTGCCAGTAGTCCTGGGCGGATGAACACTGAAGCTTTCTTT. Encoded protein: CASSPGRMNTEAFF. The J gene is TRBJ1-1, the V gene TRBV19; no reliable D call. This CDR3 is 14 amino acids long. Trimming took 5 bases from V and 0 from J, leaving 10 bases between them. CDR1 is LNHDA, CDR2 SQIVND, per germline (reference sequence).